In this sample, the clone carrying this T cell receptor beta chain turned up many times. V lost 3 bases to trimming and J lost 6 bases; unmatched junction nucleotides: 15. In germline, CDR1 is SGHNT, CDR2 YYREEE (reference sequence). This CDR3 comprises 19 residues. This sample is drawn from a study of blood T cells in healthy people across ages. A second PCR of about 7 to 12 cycles used a sample-barcoded 5' primer and a J-beta primer mix. Each CDR3 protein is one row after TCRdb ran MiXCR on the 5' RACE reads. This sample has about 700,000 distinct CDR3 sequences; less than 40% occur once, and the top ten carry 15%. A minimum of 5 micrograms of total RNA was extracted per sample.

The chain combines TRBV5-4 with TRBJ2-5, with TRBD2 matching over 15 bases. The sample was blood. The receptor was derived from an elderly woman in good health. CDR3 amino acids: CASSSGPFQGTSGGKTQYF. DNA for the CDR3: TGTGCCAGCAGCTCGGGTCCTTTCCAAGGGACTAGCGGGGGGAAGACCCAGTACTTC.